This T cell receptor (beta chain) was retrieved from a study of long-term antiretroviral therapy in people with HIV. General study findings and limits: Dominant in the repertoire at all time points were clones expanded before ART.

This clone has just a few counts. Its matching antigen is unknown. They ran version v3.0 of the immunoSEQ assay at survey level. Profiling relied on immunoSEQ multiplex PCR, and the TCRdb table lists in-frame clones only, not all of them. The sample holds some 23,000 clones, over 70% seen once. The ends lost 0 bases at V and 9 bases at J; junction bases unmatched: 7. This CDR3 has 14 residues. Germline V lookup: CDR1 MDHEN, CDR2 SYDVKM. The receptor comes from a man aged 50-60 years with HIV. The specimen was unsorted PBMCs, collected 0.3 years after starting antiretroviral therapy. The chain couples TRBV28 to TRBJ2-7, with 8 nucleotides matching TRBD1. The CDR3, as DNA: TGTGCCAGCAGTTTATGGCAGGGGGCTAATTGGCAGTACTTC. Its protein is CASSLWQGANWQYF.